This is a list of T cell receptor beta chains from one sample in a study of graft-versus-host responses after intestinal transplantation. Libraries were prepared by immunoSEQ multiplex PCR; TCRdb keeps only in-frame clonotypes and omits some of them. The sample holds fewer than 9,500 clones, just under 95% seen once. The sequencing here drew on PBMCs, taken roughly 32 days after intestinal transplant. Every receptor here comes from a human patient who received an intestinal transplant, so some T cells may come from the graft donor. Both conserved end residues are part of each CDR3. The order of the fields is J gene, clone size, D gene, V gene, CDR3 DNA, CDR3 protein. D genes are given only for firm matches. Clone size, where shown, is once, few, many, or a class for clones that have expanded.

j_gene: TRBJ2-5; abundance: NA; d_gene: NA; v_gene: TRBV5-5; CDR3nt: TGTGCCAGCAGCTTGGTGGGAGCTATTAACGCCCAAGAGACCCAGTACTTC; CDR3aa: CASSLVGAINAQETQYF
j_gene: TRBJ1-2; abundance: NA; d_gene: TRBD1; v_gene: TRBV4-1; CDR3nt: TGCGCCAGCAGCCAAGGTCCCGGGACAGGGGATTACTATGGCTACACCTTC; CDR3aa: CASSQGPGTGDYYGYTF
j_gene: TRBJ1-2; abundance: NA; d_gene: NA; v_gene: TRBV14; CDR3nt: TGTGCCAGCAGCCCCAACAGGCAGGGCTACACCTTC; CDR3aa: CASSPNRQGYTF
j_gene: TRBJ1-2; abundance: NA; d_gene: TRBD1; v_gene: TRBV2; CDR3nt: TGTGCCAGCAACTCCCGGGACAGTGCCTATGGCTACACCTTC; CDR3aa: CASNSRDSAYGYTF
j_gene: TRBJ1-2; abundance: NA; d_gene: NA; v_gene: TRBV18; CDR3nt: TGTGCCAGCTCACCTTTGGACAGATTCTATGGCTACACCTTC; CDR3aa: CASSPLDRFYGYTF
j_gene: TRBJ1-1; abundance: NA; d_gene: NA; v_gene: TRBV19; CDR3nt: TGTGCCAGTGGCTGGACGGACAGAAGCACTGAAGCTTTCTTT; CDR3aa: CASGWTDRSTEAFF
j_gene: TRBJ1-2; abundance: NA; d_gene: NA; v_gene: TRBV7-2; CDR3nt: TGTGCCAGCGAGACGGACTATAACTATGGCTACACCTTC; CDR3aa: CASETDYNYGYTF
j_gene: TRBJ1-1; abundance: NA; d_gene: NA; v_gene: TRBV19; CDR3nt: TGTGCCAGTAGTATAACAATGAACACTGAAGCTTTCTTT; CDR3aa: CASSITMNTEAFF
j_gene: TRBJ1-1; abundance: NA; d_gene: NA; v_gene: TRBV14; CDR3nt: TGTGCCAGCAGCCAAGGGGACCACCCGCGGGCTTTCTTT; CDR3aa: CASSQGDHPRAFF
j_gene: TRBJ2-3; abundance: NA; d_gene: NA; v_gene: TRBV2; CDR3nt: TGTGCCAGCAGTGACGGGGGGCCGTATAGCACAGATACGCAGTATTTT; CDR3aa: CASSDGGPYSTDTQYF
j_gene: TRBJ1-5; abundance: NA; d_gene: NA; v_gene: TRBV28; CDR3nt: TGTGCCAGCACCGGAGCCCCCGTCAGCAATCAGCCCCAGCATTTT; CDR3aa: CASTGAPVSNQPQHF
j_gene: TRBJ1-1; abundance: NA; d_gene: NA; v_gene: TRBV27; CDR3nt: TGTGCCAGCAGTTTAGGGACGGGCCAGGCAGCTTTCTTT; CDR3aa: CASSLGTGQAAFF
j_gene: TRBJ2-2; abundance: NA; d_gene: NA; v_gene: TRBV7-9; CDR3nt: TGTGCCAGCAGCCCGCCAGAAATTCTGACCGGGGAGCTGTTTTTT; CDR3aa: CASSPPEILTGELFF
j_gene: TRBJ2-6; abundance: once; d_gene: TRBD2; v_gene: TRBV4-1; CDR3nt: TGCGCCAGCAGGGGGGTAGCGGGGGGGAGAACTTCTGGGGCCAACGTCCTGACTTTC; CDR3aa: CASRGVAGGRTSGANVLTF
j_gene: TRBJ1-1; abundance: once; d_gene: NA; v_gene: TRBV10-3; CDR3nt: TGTGCCATCAGTCCCAGGGGTAAAAGGTATAACACTGAAGCTTTCTTT; CDR3aa: CAISPRGKRYNTEAFF
j_gene: TRBJ1-2; abundance: NA; d_gene: NA; v_gene: TRBV7-9; CDR3nt: TGTGCCAGCAGCTTAGTTCTCGGTACGTCCTATGGCTACACCTTC; CDR3aa: CASSLVLGTSYGYTF
j_gene: TRBJ1-6; abundance: NA; d_gene: NA; v_gene: TRBV5-5; CDR3nt: TGTGCCAGCTCCCGGCCAACAGGGAGGAATTCACCCCTCCACTTT; CDR3aa: CASSRPTGRNSPLHF
j_gene: TRBJ1-1; abundance: once; d_gene: TRBD1; v_gene: TRBV19; CDR3nt: TGTGCCAGTAGTTTTGGGACAGGGATGACTGAAGCTTTCTTT; CDR3aa: CASSFGTGMTEAFF
j_gene: TRBJ2-7; abundance: NA; d_gene: NA; v_gene: TRBV7-3; CDR3nt: TGTGCCAGCAGCCAAGGGGTGGGTTCGTCCTACGAGCAGTACTTC; CDR3aa: CASSQGVGSSYEQYF
j_gene: TRBJ1-1; abundance: NA; d_gene: NA; v_gene: TRBV5-1; CDR3nt: TGCGCCAGCAGGACCCATCAGCAGTTGAACACTGAAGCTTTCTTT; CDR3aa: CASRTHQQLNTEAFF
j_gene: TRBJ2-3; abundance: once; d_gene: NA; v_gene: TRBV5-1; CDR3nt: TGCGCCAGCAGCTATAGTCTGGGCCCCCAAGGAGATAGAGTTACGCAGTATTTT; CDR3aa: CASSYSLGPQGDRVTQYF
j_gene: TRBJ1-3; abundance: NA; d_gene: TRBD1; v_gene: TRBV2; CDR3nt: TGTGCCAGCAGCCTGACAGGGGCTGGAAACACCATATATTTT; CDR3aa: CASSLTGAGNTIYF
j_gene: TRBJ2-2; abundance: NA; d_gene: NA; v_gene: TRBV6-6; CDR3nt: TGTGCCAGCAGCTGGACTCTGAACACCGGGGAGCTGTTTTTT; CDR3aa: CASSWTLNTGELFF
j_gene: TRBJ2-7; abundance: NA; d_gene: NA; v_gene: TRBV14; CDR3nt: TGTGCCAGCAGCCGAGTTCAGGGTCCTCCCCTCTACGAGCAGTACTTC; CDR3aa: CASSRVQGPPLYEQYF
j_gene: TRBJ1-1; abundance: NA; d_gene: TRBD1; v_gene: TRBV19; CDR3nt: TGTGCCAGTAGTACAGCGGACAGGAAGAAAGCTTTCTTT; CDR3aa: CASSTADRKKAFF
j_gene: TRBJ2-5; abundance: once; d_gene: NA; v_gene: TRBV6-6; CDR3nt: TGTGCCAGCAGGTCCACTACCGAAGAGACCCAGTACTTC; CDR3aa: CASRSTTEETQYF
j_gene: TRBJ2-3; abundance: NA; d_gene: NA; v_gene: TRBV19; CDR3nt: TGTGCCAGTGGGAAGGGCACAGATACGCAGTATTTT; CDR3aa: CASGKGTDTQYF
j_gene: TRBJ2-7; abundance: few; d_gene: NA; v_gene: TRBV5-6; CDR3nt: TGTGCCACATCGGGACTGAACTCCTACGAGCAGTACTTC; CDR3aa: CATSGLNSYEQYF
j_gene: TRBJ1-1; abundance: NA; d_gene: NA; v_gene: TRBV6-1; CDR3nt: TGTGCCAGCAGTAAAGAGGTGGGGGCGGGCGGTACTGAAGCTTTCTTT; CDR3aa: CASSKEVGAGGTEAFF
j_gene: TRBJ1-4; abundance: NA; d_gene: TRBD1; v_gene: TRBV2; CDR3nt: TGTGCCAGCAGGGGACAGAAAAATGAAAAACTGTTTTTT; CDR3aa: CASRGQKNEKLFF
j_gene: TRBJ2-7; abundance: once; d_gene: NA; v_gene: TRBV6-6; CDR3nt: TGTGCCAGCACTAACGGGCCCCGGATCTACGAGCAGTACTTC; CDR3aa: CASTNGPRIYEQYF
j_gene: TRBJ2-1; abundance: NA; d_gene: TRBD2; v_gene: TRBV2; CDR3nt: TGTGCCAGCAGTGACGTACTGGGGGGGAAATACAATGAGCAGTTCTTC; CDR3aa: CASSDVLGGKYNEQFF